The following is a T cell receptor beta chain sequence with its context. The antigen is unknown. Sequenced by immunoSEQ multiplex PCR; TCRdb stores in-frame clones only, minus some. The sample carries some 60,000 clones, roughly 72% recorded once. These data belong to a study of radiation and T cells in renal cell carcinoma. General study points: Top tumor clonotypes rose in blood 2 weeks post-radiation, then contracted.

The time point denotes: blood 2 weeks post-SBRT. This sample's treatment: 15 Gy SBRT to primary tumor, nephrectomy 4 weeks later. The ends lost 10 bases at V and 1 base at J; junction bases unmatched: 9. The CDR3 totals 14 residues. Germline V gene lookup returns CDR1 SNHLY and CDR2 FYNNEI. The starting material was blood, obtained from a patient whose treatment included radiotherapy and nephrectomy. This clonotype was obtained from a man in his sixties with renal cell carcinoma. J is TRBJ2-7 and V is TRBV2; 8 positions agree with TRBD1. The CDR3: CATESGTGSYEQYF. CDR3 DNA: TGTGCCACCGAGTCAGGGACAGGATCCTACGAGCAGTACTTC.